The subject of this entry is one TCR beta chain. This sample was included in a study of graft-versus-host responses after intestinal transplantation. Germline trimming cut 1 base from V and 1 base from J; bases unmatched to any gene: 3. This CDR3 has 16 amino acids. The germline gives CDR1 SGHRS, CDR2 YFSETQ. The table came from immunoSEQ multiplex PCR; TCRdb's copy has only in-frame clones and leaves some out. The data show approximately 7,100 clones, with over 75% seen just once and around 4.6% held by the top ten. The sequence came from a human patient who received an intestinal transplant, so some T cells may come from the graft donor. The chain joins TRBV5-1 to TRBJ2-2, with 8 bases identical to TRBD1. Sequencing was performed on PBMCs, taken nearly 85 days after transplant. The CDR3 DNA follows: TGCGCCAGCAGCTTGTGGGGGACAGGGAACACCGGGGAGCTGTTTTTT. Its translation is CASSLWGTGNTGELFF.